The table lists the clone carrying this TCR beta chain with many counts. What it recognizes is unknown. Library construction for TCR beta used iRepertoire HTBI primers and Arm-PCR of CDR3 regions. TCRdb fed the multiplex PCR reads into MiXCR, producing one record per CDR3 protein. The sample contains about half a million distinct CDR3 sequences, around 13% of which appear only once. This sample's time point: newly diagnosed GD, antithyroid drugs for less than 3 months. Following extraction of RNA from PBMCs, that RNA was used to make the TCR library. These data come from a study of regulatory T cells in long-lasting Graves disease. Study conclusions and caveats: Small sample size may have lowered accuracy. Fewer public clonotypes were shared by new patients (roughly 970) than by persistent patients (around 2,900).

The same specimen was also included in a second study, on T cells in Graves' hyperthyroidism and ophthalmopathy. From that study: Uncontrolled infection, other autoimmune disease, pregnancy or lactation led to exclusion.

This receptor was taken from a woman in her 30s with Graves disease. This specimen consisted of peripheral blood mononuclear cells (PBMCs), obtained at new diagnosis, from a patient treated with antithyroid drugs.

In DNA form, the CDR3 reads TGTGCCAGCAGCCCAGTCGACAGGGTTGAGGGCTACACCTTC. Translated, it gives CASSPVDRVEGYTF. The chain has TRBV11-2 and TRBJ1-2; 7 bases are shared with TRBD1. J gave up 8 bases and V 5 bases, and 11 bases lay outside the gene matches. Germline V gene sequence: CDR1 SGHAT, CDR2 FQNNGV. This CDR3 has 14 amino acids.